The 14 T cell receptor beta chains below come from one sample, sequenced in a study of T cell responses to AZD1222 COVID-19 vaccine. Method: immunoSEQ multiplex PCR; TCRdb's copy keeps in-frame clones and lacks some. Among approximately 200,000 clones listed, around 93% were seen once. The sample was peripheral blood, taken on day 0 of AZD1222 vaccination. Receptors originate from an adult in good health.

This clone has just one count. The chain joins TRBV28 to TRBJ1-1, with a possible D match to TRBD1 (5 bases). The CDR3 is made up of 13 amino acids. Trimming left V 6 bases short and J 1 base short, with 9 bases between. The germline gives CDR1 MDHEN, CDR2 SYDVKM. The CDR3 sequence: CASRRGGNTEAFF. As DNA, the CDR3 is TGTGCCAGCAGACGGGGCGGGAACACTGAAGCTTTCTTT.

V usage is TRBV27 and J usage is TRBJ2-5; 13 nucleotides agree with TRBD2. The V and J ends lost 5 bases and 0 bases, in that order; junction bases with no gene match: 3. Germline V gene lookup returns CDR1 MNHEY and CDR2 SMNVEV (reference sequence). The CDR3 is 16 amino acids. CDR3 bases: TGTGCCAGCAGTCAGACTAGCGGGAGGTACCAAGAGACCCAGTACTTC. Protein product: CASSQTSGRYQETQYF.

The CDR3 DNA sequence: TGTGCCAGCAGTTTAAGATTTGGTTCGTACGGAGGGGGTTACAATCAGCCCCAGCATTTT. It specifies CASSLRFGSYGGGYNQPQHF. The chain has TRBV27 and TRBJ1-5; perhaps TRBD1 as D (6 bases). The germline V gene has CDR1 MNHEY and CDR2 SMNVEV (reference sequence). Trimming took off 2 bases at V and 3 bases at J, with 26 bases between the two ends. The CDR3 is 20 residues long.

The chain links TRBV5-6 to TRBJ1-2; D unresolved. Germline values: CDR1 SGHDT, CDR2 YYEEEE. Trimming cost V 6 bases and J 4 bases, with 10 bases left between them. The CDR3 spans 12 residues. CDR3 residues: CASTGQTYGYTF. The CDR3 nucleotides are TGTGCCAGCACTGGCCAGACCTATGGCTACACCTTC.

For the CDR3, the DNA is TGTGCCAGCAGTTTTCACGGGGCCAAGAACACTGAAGCTTTCTTT. Encoded protein: CASSFHGAKNTEAFF. The chain couples TRBV28 to TRBJ1-1; perhaps TRBD1 as D (5 bases). The V end was cut by 3 bases, the J end by 1 base, with 12 bases between. The germline CDR1 and CDR2 sequences are MDHEN and SYDVKM. This CDR3 has 15 amino acids.

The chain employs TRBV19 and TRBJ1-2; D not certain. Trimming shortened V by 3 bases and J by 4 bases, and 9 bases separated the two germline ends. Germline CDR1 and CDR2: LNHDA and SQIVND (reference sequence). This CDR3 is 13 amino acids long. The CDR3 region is CASSIGRPYGYTF. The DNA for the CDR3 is TGTGCCAGTAGTATTGGGCGGCCCTATGGCTACACCTTC.

This chain's CDR3 is CASRPTGNNQPQHF. The CDR3 region has the DNA TGTGCCAGTAGGCCGACAGGGAACAATCAGCCCCAGCATTTT. This chain links TRBV19 with TRBJ1-5; 7 bases map to TRBD1. CDR1 is LNHDA, CDR2 SQIVND, per germline (reference sequence). The CDR3 consists of 14 residues. The V and J ends lost 6 bases and 3 bases, in that order; junction bases with no gene match: 5.

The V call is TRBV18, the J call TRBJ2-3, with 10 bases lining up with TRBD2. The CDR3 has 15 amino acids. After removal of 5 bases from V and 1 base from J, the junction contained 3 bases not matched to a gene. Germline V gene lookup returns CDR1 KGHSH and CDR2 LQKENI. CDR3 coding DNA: TGTGCCAGCTCAATCGGACTAGCGGGCACAGATACGCAGTATTTT. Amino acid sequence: CASSIGLAGTDTQYF. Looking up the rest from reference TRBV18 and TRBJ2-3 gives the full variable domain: NAGVMQNPRHLVRRRGQEARLRCSPMKGHSHVYWYRQLPEEGLKFMVYLQKENIIDESGMPKERFSAEFPKEGPSILRIQQVVRGDSAAYFCASSIGLAGTDTQYFGPGTRLTVL.

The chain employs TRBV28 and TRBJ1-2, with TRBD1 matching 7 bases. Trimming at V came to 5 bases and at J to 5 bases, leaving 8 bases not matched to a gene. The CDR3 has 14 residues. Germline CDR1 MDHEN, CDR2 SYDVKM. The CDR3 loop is CASSDDRDRYGYTF. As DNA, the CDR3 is TGTGCCAGCAGTGACGACAGGGATAGGTATGGCTACACCTTC.

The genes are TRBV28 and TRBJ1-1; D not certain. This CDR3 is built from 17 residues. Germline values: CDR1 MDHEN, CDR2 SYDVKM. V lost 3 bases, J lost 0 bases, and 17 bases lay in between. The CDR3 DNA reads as TGTGCCAGCAGTTTGGGGAGGAACTATGTTATGAACACTGAAGCTTTCTTT. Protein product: CASSLGRNYVMNTEAFF. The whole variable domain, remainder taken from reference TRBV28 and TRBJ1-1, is DVKVTQSSRYLVKRTGEKVFLECVQDMDHENMFWYRQDPGLGLRLIYFSYDVKMKEKGDIPEGYSVSREKKERFSLILESASTNQTSMYLCASSLGRNYVMNTEAFFGQGTRLTVV.

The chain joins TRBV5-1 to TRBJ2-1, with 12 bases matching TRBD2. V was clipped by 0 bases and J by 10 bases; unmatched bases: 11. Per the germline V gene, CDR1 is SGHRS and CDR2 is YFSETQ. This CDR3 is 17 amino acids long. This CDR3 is CASSLGLAGGQLGEQFF. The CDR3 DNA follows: TGCGCCAGCAGCTTGGGCCTAGCGGGAGGGCAATTGGGGGAGCAGTTCTTC.

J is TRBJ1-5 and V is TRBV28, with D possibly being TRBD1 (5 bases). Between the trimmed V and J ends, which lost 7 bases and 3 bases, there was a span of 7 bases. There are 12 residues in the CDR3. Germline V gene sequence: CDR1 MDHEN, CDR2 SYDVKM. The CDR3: CASKTANQPQHF. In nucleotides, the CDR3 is TGTGCCAGCAAGACAGCCAATCAGCCCCAGCATTTT.

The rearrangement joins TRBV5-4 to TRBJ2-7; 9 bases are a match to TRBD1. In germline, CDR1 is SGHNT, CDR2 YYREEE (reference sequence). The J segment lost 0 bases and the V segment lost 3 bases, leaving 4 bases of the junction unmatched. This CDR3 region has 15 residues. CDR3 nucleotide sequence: TGTGCCAGCAGCTCCCCGGGACAGGGCTCCTACGAGCAGTACTTC. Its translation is CASSSPGQGSYEQYF.

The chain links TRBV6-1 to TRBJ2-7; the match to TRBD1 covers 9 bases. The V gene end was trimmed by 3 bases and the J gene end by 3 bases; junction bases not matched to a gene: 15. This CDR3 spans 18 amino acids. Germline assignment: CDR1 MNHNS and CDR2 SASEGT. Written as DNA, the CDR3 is TGTGCCAGCAGTGAGCAAGCACGGACAGGGGTCCCCTACTACGAGCAGTACTTC. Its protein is CASSEQARTGVPYYEQYF.